This T cell receptor beta chain comes out of a study of Graves' ophthalmopathy and Graves' hyperthyroidism. V was pared by 0 bases and J by 10 bases, with 3 bases of the junction left unmatched. The CDR3 is 15 amino acids. Germline values: CDR1 SGHVS, CDR2 FQNEAQ. TCR beta CDR3 regions were amplified from RNA transcripts. Second-round multiplex PCR followed a first-round RT-PCR using HTBI primers. TCRdb reprocessed the multiplex PCR reads via MiXCR and lists one record per CDR3 protein. The table includes over a million distinct CDR3 sequences, about 35% detected once. This clonotype was picked up many times.

Specimen: peripheral blood or thyroid tissue (not recorded which). The origin of this receptor is an adult man with Graves' hyperthyroidism. The rearrangement uses TRBV7-8 and TRBJ1-6, with 10 bases fitting TRBD1. The CDR3 DNA is TGTGCCAGCAGCTTAGCGGGACAGGGGTCCTCACCCCTCCACTTT. It is translated as CASSLAGQGSSPLHF.